This T cell receptor beta chain was captured in a study of T cell responses to AZD1222 COVID-19 vaccine. Study-wide results and caveats: Among AZD1222 vaccinees, only 5 or 6 were seropositive at baseline. Across the whole spike, CD4 TCRs peaked at regions 160-218 and 743-854. Spike-specific TCR breadth and depth grew following two AZD1222 doses. Females made up more of the donors, who were largely white British, and clonal diversity may have come out too low.

As concerns this clone: Its antigen is currently unknown.

Per the germline V gene, CDR1 is KGHSH and CDR2 is LQKENI. V was clipped by 1 base and J by 6 bases, with 16 bases between them. The CDR3 consists of 16 residues. Here immunoSEQ multiplex PCR was the method, and the copy in TCRdb shows in-frame clones only, minus some. The table records 180,000 or so clones, roughly 92% of them present only once. The chain employs TRBV18 and TRBJ2-1; either TRBD1 or TRBD2 may fit D (5 bases each). This TCR came from an adult in good health. Sequences were derived from peripheral blood, sampled on day 0 of AZD1222 vaccination. As DNA, the CDR3 is TGTGCCAGCTCACCACAGTGGGACCCCGTCACCAATGAGCAGTTCTTC. This gives the protein CASSPQWDPVTNEQFF.